This T cell receptor beta chain stems from a study of T cell responses to AZD1222 COVID-19 vaccine. Findings of the study overall: White British ancestry dominated among donors, who included more females, and clonal diversity was possibly underestimated.

Method: immunoSEQ multiplex PCR; TCRdb's copy keeps in-frame clones and lacks some. The sample shows 100,000 to 150,000 clones, roughly 90% of them seen only once. Germline V lookup: CDR1 SGHDN, CDR2 FVKESK. V lost 0 bases, J lost 3 bases, and 11 bases lay in between. This CDR3 is 15 amino acids long. Comment on this clone: Antigen: not known.

Material: peripheral blood, obtained on day 0 of AZD1222 vaccination. The sequence derives from an adult in good health. The V call is TRBV14, the J call TRBJ1-2; D call uncertain. The CDR3 nucleotides read TGTGCCAGCAGCCAAGAGAGCGACGGATACTATGGCTACACCTTC. Translating gives CASSQESDGYYGYTF.